Sequencing of this T cell receptor beta chain was carried out in a study of CD8+CD57+ T cells in acquired aplastic anemia. About the research overall: Average DNA yield from sorted CD4+ and CD8+ cells was approximately 3 ug. Healthy donors averaged about 11 million reads for CD4+ cells.

General study findings and limits: Patients and controls had in common twenty-nine CD8+ CDR3 sequences. In CD8+ cells, Simpson's diversity showed no significant difference between patients and controls.

According to the study, genomic DNA was the template for TCR beta VDJ and CDR3 profiling. TCRdb itself ran the reads through MiXCR, one entry per CDR3 protein. The data hold tens of thousands of distinct CDR3 sequences, with 70% to 80% observed a single time. Trimming took off 1 base at V and 2 bases at J, with 12 bases between the two ends. Looked up from germline, CDR1 is LNHNV and CDR2 is YYDKDF (reference sequence). CDR3 size: 16 residues. As to this clonotype: As yet, its antigen is unknown.

Sequenced material: sorted CD4+, CD8+, or CD8+CD57+ T cells (not recorded which) from PBMCs. V is TRBV15 and J is TRBJ2-1; perhaps TRBD1 as D (5 bases). The receptor was derived from a human donor in good health, serving as a control. CDR3 nucleotides: TGTGCCACCAGCAGAGGGTTTGCAGGGACCTACAATGAGCAGTTCTTC. Translation: CATSRGFAGTYNEQFF.